The clone carrying this TCR beta chain was seen a handful of times. The PCR contained 60 Vbeta and 13 Jbeta primers. Some clones are missing from TCRdb's copy, which holds only in-frame ones; the method was immunoSEQ multiplex PCR. There are nearly 110,000 clones in the sample; about 75% occur only once, and approximately 2.4% lies in the top ten. These data are taken from a study of cytomegalovirus exposure and HLA in healthy donors. Whereas donors were nominally healthy upon sampling, unrecorded immune exposures were probable. The origin of this receptor is a man in his forties or fifties in good health and CMV-seronegative. The sequenced sample consisted of PBMCs.

For the CDR3, the DNA is TGTGCCAGCAGCCCCAGAAACAATGAGCAGTTCTTC. Translation gives CASSPRNNEQFF. The V and J genes are TRBV7-9 and TRBJ2-1; the D is unclear. Trimming stripped 5 bases from V and 5 bases from J, with 7 bases between. The germline gives CDR1 SEHNR, CDR2 FQNEAQ (reference sequence). This CDR3 is built from 12 residues.